These 26 T cell receptor beta chains were sequenced from one sample in a study of OX40 agonist ivuxolimab in advanced cancers. Measured with immunoSEQ multiplex PCR; TCRdb has only the in-frame clones, and not every one. The repertoire holds roughly 100,000 clones, around nine tenths seen once, with about 0.29% in the top ten. The specimen comprised CD4+ or CD8+ T cells sorted from blood, sampled in a trial of the OX40 agonist ivuxolimab. The origin of the receptors is an adult with an advanced solid tumor such as melanoma, head and neck, liver or kidney cancer.

The rearrangement links TRBV5-1 to TRBJ1-1; no definite D call. V was shortened by 0 bases and J by 0 bases, with 6 bases between the two germline ends. The germline V gene encodes CDR1 SGHRS and CDR2 YFSETQ. The CDR3 length is 14 residues. The CDR3 sequence is CASSLDGMNTEAFF. The CDR3 DNA is TGCGCCAGCAGCTTGGACGGGATGAACACTGAAGCTTTCTTT.

In its sample, this clone was seen a few times. The chain employs TRBV7-9 and TRBJ1-2; D is undetermined. The CDR3 consists of 13 residues. Trimming left V 5 bases short and J 6 bases short, with 13 bases between. From germline, CDR1 is SEHNR and CDR2 FQNEAQ (reference sequence). CDR3 amino acids: CASSDTAGDGYTF. CDR3 DNA sequence: TGTGCCAGCAGCGATACAGCCGGGGATGGCTACACCTTC. Full variable domain (rest looked up from reference TRBV7-9 and TRBJ1-2): DTGVSQNPRHKITKRGQNVTFRCDPISEHNRLYWYRQTLGQGPEFLTYFQNEAQLEKSRLLSDRFSAERPKGSFSTLEIQRTEQGDSAMYLCASSDTAGDGYTFGSGTRLTVV.

The chain has TRBV6-5 and TRBJ2-7; the D gene is possibly TRBD1 (5 bases). Looked up from germline, CDR1 is MNHEY and CDR2 is SVGAGI. The germline V and J ends were trimmed by 2 bases and 6 bases, with 17 bases remaining between them. This CDR3 is built from 15 residues. The CDR3 DNA sequence: TGTGCCAGCAGTTACCACAAGACAGTCGTGCGCGAGCAGTACTTC. Encoded protein: CASSYHKTVVREQYF.

The gene calls are TRBV10-1 and TRBJ2-7; D assignment may be TRBD1 or TRBD2 (5 bases each). V shed 7 bases and J shed 0 bases, with 16 bases lying between them. The CDR3 contains 15 residues. Germline CDR1 reads WNHNN; CDR2 reads SYGVQD (reference sequence). Here the CDR3 reads CASIGSRGFSYEQYF. For the CDR3, the DNA is TGCGCCAGCATTGGTTCCCGGGGCTTCTCCTACGAGCAGTACTTC.

This chain uses TRBV20-1 with TRBJ2-5, with 7 bases matching TRBD2. Germline values: CDR1 DFQATT, CDR2 SNEGSKA (reference sequence). This CDR3 comprises 11 residues. The CDR3 nucleotides are TGCGGGGGGGGAAACACGGAGACCCAGTACTTC. Amino acids: CGGGNTETQYF.

There are a few counts of this clone. For the CDR3, the DNA is TGTGCCGCGCAAGAGGGGAGCACTGAAGCTTTCTTT. Its translation: CAAQEGSTEAFF. The rearrangement links TRBV10-3 to TRBJ1-1; a possible D gene is TRBD1 (5 bases). Trimming cost V 11 bases and J 4 bases, with 14 bases left between them. In germline, CDR1 is ENHRY, CDR2 SYGVKD. This CDR3 contains 12 residues.

This chain joins TRBV19 and TRBJ2-6, with D unresolved. There are 15 residues in the CDR3. V gave up 3 bases and J gave up 0 bases, with 6 bases separating them. Looked up from germline, CDR1 is LNHDA and CDR2 is SQIVND (reference sequence). In nucleotides, the CDR3 is TGTGCCAGTAGTATTTCGGGCTCTGGGGCCAACGTCCTGACTTTC. Encoded protein: CASSISGSGANVLTF.

The chain joins TRBV6-1 to TRBJ2-7; 10 bases agree with TRBD1. This CDR3 contains 15 residues. CDR1 is MNHNS, CDR2 SASEGT, per germline. The V and J ends lost 4 bases and 5 bases, in that order; junction bases with no gene match: 8. The CDR3 spells CASSGGQGIFDEQYF. The CDR3 DNA reads TGTGCCAGCAGTGGGGGACAGGGGATTTTCGACGAGCAGTACTTC.

The chain is built from TRBV5-4 and TRBJ2-1; D might be TRBD1 or TRBD2, each matching 6 bases. Looked up from germline, CDR1 is SGHNT and CDR2 is YYREEE (reference sequence). This CDR3 comprises 17 residues. The V and J ends lost 0 bases and 2 bases respectively, with 15 bases between them. The CDR3 nucleotides read TGTGCCAGCAGCTTGGAAGGGGTGGGGGGCGCCTACAATGAGCAGTTCTTC. Translation: CASSLEGVGGAYNEQFF.

The chain is built from TRBV10-1 and TRBJ2-7; TRBD2 matches at 10 bases. CDR1 and CDR2 (germline): WNHNN, SYGVQD (reference sequence). CDR3 length: 14 residues. V shed 5 bases, J shed 2 bases, and the junction held 3 bases outside the gene matches. The DNA for the CDR3 is TGCGCCAGCAGTAGCCTAGCGGGGGCCTACGAGCAGTACTTC. Its translation: CASSSLAGAYEQYF.

V is TRBV7-9 and J is TRBJ1-1; D remains ambiguous. Germline-derived CDR1 and CDR2 are SEHNR and FQNEAQ (reference sequence). Trimming shortened V by 0 bases and J by 6 bases, and 11 bases separated the two germline ends. The CDR3 is made up of 14 amino acids. CDR3 nucleotide sequence: TGTGCCAGCAGCTTAGCGAGTAGCTTCTCTGAAGCTTTCTTT. This translates into CASSLASSFSEAFF.

The rearrangement uses TRBV18 and TRBJ2-1; 7 bases map to TRBD1. Trimming took 2 bases from V and 6 from J; bases not matched to a gene: 19. The CDR3 loop spans 19 amino acids. Germline values: CDR1 KGHSH, CDR2 LQKENI. The CDR3 nucleotides are TGTGCCAGCTCACCAATGGTGACAGGGAATATGTTGATAAGCAATGAGCAGTTCTTC. It encodes CASSPMVTGNMLISNEQFF. Drawing the rest from reference TRBV18 and TRBJ2-1, the complete variable domain is NAGVMQNPRHLVRRRGQEARLRCSPMKGHSHVYWYRQLPEEGLKFMVYLQKENIIDESGMPKERFSAEFPKEGPSILRIQQVVRGDSAAYFCASSPMVTGNMLISNEQFFGPGTRLTVL.

The chain has TRBV5-1 and TRBJ2-3; 9 bases agree with TRBD1. This CDR3 has 15 residues. The V gene's germline CDR1 is SGHRS and CDR2 YFSETQ. Germline trimming cut 5 bases from V and 2 bases from J; bases unmatched to any gene: 6. CDR3 in DNA: TGCGCCAGCAGTCCCGGGACAGGGACCACAGATACGCAGTATTTT. This translates into CASSPGTGTTDTQYF. The entire variable domain, with the rest obtained from reference TRBV5-1 and TRBJ2-3, is as follows: KAGVTQTPRYLIKTRGQQVTLSCSPISGHRSVSWYQQTPGQGLQFLFEYFSETQRNKGNFPGRFSGRQFSNSRSEMNVSTLELGDSALYLCASSPGTGTTDTQYFGPGTRLTVL.

V usage is TRBV7-9 and J usage is TRBJ1-6, with D uncertain. The germline CDR1 and CDR2 sequences are SEHNR and FQNEAQ (reference sequence). The CDR3 covers 11 residues. V was shortened by 1 base and J by 12 bases, with 4 bases between the two germline ends. The CDR3 protein is CASSLGGPLHF. CDR3 bases: TGTGCCAGCAGCTTAGGGGGACCCCTCCACTTT.

The rearrangement joins TRBV7-3 to TRBJ2-2; the D is unclear. Germline V gene data show CDR1 as SGHTA and CDR2 as FQGTGA. The CDR3 consists of 12 residues. The V end was cut by 3 bases, the J end by 8 bases, with 7 bases between. DNA for the CDR3: TGTGCCAGCAGCTTCACGACGGGGGAGCTGTTTTTT. This codes for CASSFTTGELFF. The full variable domain, with the rest looked up from reference TRBV7-3 and TRBJ2-2, is GAGVSQTPSNKVTEKGKYVELRCDPISGHTALYWYRQSLGQGPEFLIYFQGTGAADDSGLPNDRFFAVRPEGSVSTLKIQRTERGDSAVYLCASSFTTGELFFGEGSRLTVL.

The V call is TRBV4-3, the J call TRBJ2-7, with D possibly TRBD1 on 6 matching bases. V gave up 3 bases and J gave up 6 bases, with 12 bases separating them. The CDR3 has 13 amino acids. CDR1 and CDR2 (germline): LGHNA, YSLEER. Here the CDR3 DNA reads TGCGCCAGCAGCCACGGCGACAGGTTCGAGCAGTACTTC. Its protein is CASSHGDRFEQYF.

J is TRBJ2-7 and V is TRBV7-9, with TRBD1 matching 10 bases. The length of the CDR3 is 14 residues. Germline assignment: CDR1 SEHNR and CDR2 FQNEAQ (reference sequence). J lost 5 bases, V lost 5 bases, and 6 bases had no gene match. The CDR3 coding sequence is TGTGCCAGCAGCGCGGGACAGGGGAACCACGAGCAGTACTTC. Protein product: CASSAGQGNHEQYF.

The V gene is TRBV6-1, the J gene TRBJ1-6; 11 bases line up with TRBD1. V was pared by 4 bases and J by 10 bases, with 9 bases of the junction left unmatched. Germline V gene lookup returns CDR1 MNHNS and CDR2 SASEGT. There are 16 residues in the CDR3. The CDR3 bases are TGTGCCAGCAGTGCGGGGGCCGGGACAGGGGGATCACCCCTCCACTTT. Translation: CASSAGAGTGGSPLHF.

The chain combines TRBV2 with TRBJ1-6, with a possible D match to TRBD1 (5 bases). In germline, CDR1 is SNHLY, CDR2 FYNNEI. The CDR3 has 14 residues. V was shortened by 8 bases and J by 7 bases, with 15 bases between the two germline ends. CDR3 in amino acids: CASAPGKGNSPLHF. CDR3 nucleotide sequence: TGTGCCAGCGCTCCAGGGAAGGGGAATTCACCCCTCCACTTT.

The chain recombines TRBV7-2 with TRBJ2-7; 8 nucleotides align to TRBD1. With V trimmed by 2 bases and J by 5 bases, 8 bases remained unmatched. This CDR3 contains 15 residues. Germline CDR1 and CDR2: SGHTA and FQGNSA. Written as DNA, the CDR3 is TGTGCCAGCAGCTTATCCCCTGCAGGGGGCGACGAGCAGTACTTC. This gives the protein CASSLSPAGGDEQYF.

The chain uses TRBV9 and TRBJ1-5; TRBD1 might be the D (5 bases). V was shortened by 6 bases and J by 6 bases, with 16 bases between the two germline ends. The CDR3 has 14 residues. Germline V lookup: CDR1 SGDLS, CDR2 YYNGEE. The CDR3 spells CASTRHRTPQPQHF. The DNA of the CDR3 is TGTGCCAGCACTCGGCACAGGACTCCTCAGCCCCAGCATTTT.

This chain links TRBV5-6 with TRBJ1-2; 10 nucleotides line up with TRBD1. This CDR3 is built from 17 residues. Germline loops: CDR1 SGHDT, CDR2 YYEEEE. Trimming removed 4 bases from V and 6 bases from J; junction bases left unmatched: 15. CDR3 in DNA: TGTGCCAGCAGCCCCCTCAAGACAGGGGGCGCTTATAATGGCTACACCTTC. Protein: CASSPLKTGGAYNGYTF.

This clone has a handful of counts. CDR3 coding DNA: TGTGCCAGCACCCAAGGAGGGGGCACAGATACGCAGTATTTT. It encodes CASTQGGGTDTQYF. The chain has TRBV7-2 and TRBJ2-3, with D perhaps TRBD2 (6 bases). Trimming cost V 7 bases and J 1 base, with 12 bases left between them. The germline V gene has CDR1 SGHTA and CDR2 FQGNSA. The CDR3 length is 14 residues.

This clone came up once. The chain employs TRBV5-8 and TRBJ1-1; the D is unclear. The CDR3 has 13 amino acids. Germline lookup yields CDR1 SGHTS and CDR2 YDEGEE. Trimming stripped 3 bases from V and 6 bases from J, with 12 bases between. CDR3 residues: CASSSQEAAEAFF. The CDR3 bases are TGTGCCAGCAGCTCTCAAGAGGCGGCTGAAGCTTTCTTT.

Points on this clone: Other DNA sequences of this sample code for an identical CDR3. The chain recombines TRBV5-1 with TRBJ2-2; D ambiguous. The germline gives CDR1 SGHRS, CDR2 YFSETQ. The CDR3 is made up of 14 amino acids. V lost 0 bases, J lost 8 bases, and 11 bases lay in between. The CDR3 coding sequence is TGCGCCAGCAGCTTGGTGGGTTCCCCGGGGGAGCTGTTTTTT. Translated, it gives CASSLVGSPGELFF.

The gene calls are TRBV14 and TRBJ2-5; D is unresolved. CDR3 length: 15 amino acids. Trimming removed 1 base at V and 0 bases at J, with 9 bases between. Germline V gene lookup returns CDR1 SGHDN and CDR2 FVKESK. The CDR3 DNA reads as TGTGCCAGCAGCCAAGTATCCCGGGACCAAGAGACCCAGTACTTC. Protein: CASSQVSRDQETQYF.